The clone carrying this T cell receptor (beta chain) was counted between two and nine times. This sample is part of a study of shared clonotypes between healthy human individuals. Sequencing used immunoSEQ multiplex PCR; TCRdb keeps in-frame clones, though not all of them. Here the sample spans hundreds of thousands of clones, just over 75% being singletons. V dropped 6 bases and J dropped 9; count of bases not matched to a gene: 11. Looked up from germline, CDR1 is MDHEN and CDR2 is SYDVKM. This CDR3 is 14 amino acids long. The V and J genes are TRBV28 and TRBJ2-7, with 10 nucleotides matching TRBD1. The sample comprised PBMCs. The source is a woman aged 40 to 55 in good health. Some clones in this sample may be carry-over from other donors' samples. The CDR3 sequence: CASSLTRDRGTQYF. In DNA form, the CDR3 reads TGTGCCAGCAGCCTCACCCGGGACAGGGGAACGCAGTACTTC.